This T cell receptor beta chain was recovered during a study of cytomegalovirus exposure and HLA in healthy donors. The study, taken as a whole, reports: Most TCR beta V segments were productive about 90% or about 30% of the time in an earlier analysis. The study carried out a later analysis of TCR beta sequences. It associated 16,951 of them with specific HLA alleles at a false discovery rate of 0.05.

About this clone: What it binds is unknown.

Germline V gene lookup returns CDR1 SGHTA and CDR2 FQGNSA. The CDR3 is made up of 12 amino acids. The germline V and J ends were trimmed by 5 bases and 4 bases, with 7 bases remaining between them. It was with 60 Vbeta and 13 Jbeta primers that the PCR ran. Assay used: immunoSEQ multiplex PCR; TCRdb lists only in-frame clones, some missing. The repertoire holds 150,000 or so clones, with about 80% as singletons. This clonotype was sampled from a man aged 40-55 years in good health and CMV-seropositive. Specimen: PBMCs. The chain joins TRBV7-2 to TRBJ2-3; D remains ambiguous. The CDR3 loop reads CASSVGADTQYF. The CDR3, as DNA: TGTGCCAGCAGCGTCGGAGCAGATACGCAGTATTTT.